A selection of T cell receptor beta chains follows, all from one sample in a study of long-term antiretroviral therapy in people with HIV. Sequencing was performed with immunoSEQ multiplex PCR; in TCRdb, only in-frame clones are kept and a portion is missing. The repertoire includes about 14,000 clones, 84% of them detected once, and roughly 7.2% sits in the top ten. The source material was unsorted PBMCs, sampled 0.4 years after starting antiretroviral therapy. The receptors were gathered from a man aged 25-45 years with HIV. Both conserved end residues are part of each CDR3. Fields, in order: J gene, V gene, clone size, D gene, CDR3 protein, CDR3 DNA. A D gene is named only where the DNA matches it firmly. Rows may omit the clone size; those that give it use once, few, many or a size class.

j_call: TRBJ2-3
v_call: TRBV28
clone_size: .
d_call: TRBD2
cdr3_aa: CASVLAGGKTDTQYF
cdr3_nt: TGTGCCAGCGTACTAGCGGGAGGGAAAACAGATACGCAGTATTTT

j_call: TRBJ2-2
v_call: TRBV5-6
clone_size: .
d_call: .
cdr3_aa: CASSLGGRGLYTGELFF
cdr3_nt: TGTGCCAGCAGCTTGGGGGGCAGGGGACTTTACACCGGGGAGCTGTTTTTT

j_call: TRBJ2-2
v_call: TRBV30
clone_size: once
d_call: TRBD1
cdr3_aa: CAHTPGQGRTGELFF
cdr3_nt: TGTGCCCATACCCCGGGACAGGGGAGGACCGGGGAGCTGTTTTTT

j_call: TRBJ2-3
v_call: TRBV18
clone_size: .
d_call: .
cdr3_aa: CASSPTDTQYF
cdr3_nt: TGTGCCAGCTCACCCACAGATACGCAGTATTTT

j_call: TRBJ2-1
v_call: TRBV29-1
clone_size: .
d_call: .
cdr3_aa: CSDAGSYNEQFF
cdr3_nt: TGCAGCGACGCGGGGTCCTACAATGAGCAGTTCTTC

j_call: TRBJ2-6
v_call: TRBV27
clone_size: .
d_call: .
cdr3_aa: CATTSGANVLTF
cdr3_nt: TGTGCCACCACCTCTGGGGCCAACGTCCTGACTTTC

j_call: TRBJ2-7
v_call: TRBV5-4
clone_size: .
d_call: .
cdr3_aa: CASTPGQTYEQYF
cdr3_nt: TGTGCCAGCACCCCCGGGCAGACCTACGAGCAGTACTTC

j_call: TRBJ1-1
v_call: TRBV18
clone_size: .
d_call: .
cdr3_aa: CASSPTGMNTEAFF
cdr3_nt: TGTGCCAGCTCCCCGACAGGAATGAACACTGAAGCTTTCTTT

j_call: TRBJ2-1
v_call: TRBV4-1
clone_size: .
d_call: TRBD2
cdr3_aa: CASSQDSGGGNEQFF
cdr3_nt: TGCGCCAGCAGCCAAGATTCCGGGGGGGGTAATGAGCAGTTCTTC

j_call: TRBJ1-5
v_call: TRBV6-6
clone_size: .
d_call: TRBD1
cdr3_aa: CASRGTGAGQPQHF
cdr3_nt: TGTGCCAGCAGAGGCACAGGGGCGGGCCAGCCCCAGCATTTT

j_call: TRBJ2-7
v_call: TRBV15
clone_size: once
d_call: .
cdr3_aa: CATSTTYAYEQYF
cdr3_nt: TGTGCCACCAGCACTACTTACGCCTACGAGCAGTACTTC

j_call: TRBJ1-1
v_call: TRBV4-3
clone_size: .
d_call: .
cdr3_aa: CASSDKQMMNTEAFF
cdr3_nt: TGCGCCAGCAGCGACAAGCAAATGATGAACACTGAAGCTTTCTTT

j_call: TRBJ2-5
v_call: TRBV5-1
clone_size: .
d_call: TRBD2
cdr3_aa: CASSSGTSFLETQYF
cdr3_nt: TGCGCCAGCAGCTCAGGGACTAGTTTTCTAGAGACCCAGTACTTC

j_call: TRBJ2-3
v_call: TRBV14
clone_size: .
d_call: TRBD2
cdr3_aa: CASSPGLAGVQTDTQYF
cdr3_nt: TGTGCCAGCAGCCCCGGACTAGCGGGGGTTCAGACAGATACGCAGTATTTT

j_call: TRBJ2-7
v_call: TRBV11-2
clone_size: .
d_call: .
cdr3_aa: CASSFVGGYEQYF
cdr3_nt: TGTGCCAGCAGCTTCGTCGGAGGTTACGAGCAGTACTTC

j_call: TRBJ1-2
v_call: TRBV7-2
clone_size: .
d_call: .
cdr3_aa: CASSLGGGARGYTF
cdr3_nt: TGTGCCAGCAGCTTAGGAGGGGGGGCCAGGGGCTACACCTTC

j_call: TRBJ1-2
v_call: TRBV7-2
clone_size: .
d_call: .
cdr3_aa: CASSFDPGLGYTF
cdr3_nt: TGTGCCAGCAGCTTCGACCCAGGGCTCGGCTACACCTTC

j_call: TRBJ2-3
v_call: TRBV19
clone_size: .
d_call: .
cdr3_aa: CASSPGGYLTDTQYF
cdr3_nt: TGTGCCAGTAGTCCCGGGGGCTACCTGACAGATACGCAGTATTTT

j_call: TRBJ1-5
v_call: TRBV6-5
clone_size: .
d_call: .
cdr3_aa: CASSYGRSQPQHF
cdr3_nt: TGTGCCAGCAGTTACGGTCGGAGTCAGCCCCAGCATTTT

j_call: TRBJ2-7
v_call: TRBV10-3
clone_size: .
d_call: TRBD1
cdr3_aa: CAISEPGSGGGHEQYF
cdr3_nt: TGTGCCATCAGTGAGCCGGGGTCAGGGGGCGGCCACGAGCAGTACTTC

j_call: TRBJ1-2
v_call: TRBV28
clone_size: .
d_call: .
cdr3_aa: CATGQATPYGYTF
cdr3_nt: TGTGCCACGGGGCAGGCTACCCCCTATGGCTACACCTTC

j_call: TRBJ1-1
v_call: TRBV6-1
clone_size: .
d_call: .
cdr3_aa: CASSVGQTPNTEAFF
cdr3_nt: TGTGCCAGCAGTGTCGGACAGACACCGAACACTGAAGCTTTCTTT

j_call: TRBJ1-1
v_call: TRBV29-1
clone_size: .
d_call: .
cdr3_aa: CSVAQANMNTEAFF
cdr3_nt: TGCAGCGTTGCCCAGGCGAACATGAACACTGAAGCTTTCTTT

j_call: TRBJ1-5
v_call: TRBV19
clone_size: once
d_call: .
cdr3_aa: CASQTLFQRNQPQHF
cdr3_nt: TGTGCCAGTCAGACACTCTTCCAGAGAAATCAGCCCCAGCATTTT

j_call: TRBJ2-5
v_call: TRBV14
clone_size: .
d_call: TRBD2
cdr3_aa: CASSQRTSGWETQYF
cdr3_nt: TGTGCCAGCAGCCAAAGGACTAGCGGGTGGGAGACCCAGTACTTC

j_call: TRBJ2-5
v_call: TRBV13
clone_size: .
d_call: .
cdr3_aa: CANSRGPSRQETQYF
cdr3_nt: TGTGCCAACAGCAGGGGCCCCTCGCGGCAAGAGACCCAGTACTTC